The 8 T cell receptor beta chains below all came from one sample that was sequenced in a study of T-cell reconstitution after alpha-beta-depleted transplantation in children. As it was prepared, the TCRbeta library received unique molecular identifiers. TCRdb itself ran the PCR reads through MiXCR, one entry per CDR3 protein. Of some 300,000 distinct CDR3 sequences in the sample, 10% are singletons; the top ten hold around 2.3%. The starting material was PBMCs from the stem cell graft donor, obtained from the stem cell graft. These receptors came from a human donor who donated a stem cell graft to a child with acute lymphoblastic leukemia.

The sample holds a few counts of this clonotype. V and J are TRBV12-3 or TRBV12-4 and TRBJ1-3; D gene ambiguous. There are 15 residues in the CDR3. The V gene lost 3 bases and the J gene lost 1 base, with 10 bases spanning the gap. The CDR3 region is CASSLGSVSGNTIYF. The CDR3 DNA follows: TGTGCCAGCAGTTTGGGGAGCGTATCTGGAAACACCATATATTTT.

This clonotype occurred a few times. The chain combines TRBV9 with TRBJ2-3, with 8 bases that match TRBD2. This CDR3 is 17 amino acids long. V shed 1 base, J shed 2 bases, and the junction held 9 bases outside the gene matches. Germline-derived CDR1 and CDR2 are SGDLS and YYNGEE. CDR3 residues: CASSVPGLGTTTDTQYF. CDR3 nucleotide sequence: TGTGCCAGCAGCGTACCGGGACTAGGGACTACCACAGATACGCAGTATTTT. Full variable domain (rest looked up from reference TRBV9 and TRBJ2-3): DSGVTQTPKHLITATGQRVTLRCSPRSGDLSVYWYQQSLDQGLQFLIQYYNGEERAKGNILERFSAQQFPDLHSELNLSSLELGDSALYFCASSVPGLGTTTDTQYFGPGTRLTVL.

The chain couples TRBV11-2 to TRBJ2-2; a possible D gene is TRBD2 (5 bases). This CDR3 is 13 amino acids long. V was pared by 3 bases and J by 7 bases, with 9 bases between. Germline CDR1 reads SGHAT; CDR2 reads FQNNGV. CDR3 nucleotide sequence: TGTGCCAGCAGCTTCCCGAGCGGCGGGGAGCTGTTTTTT. This sequence encodes CASSFPSGGELFF.

The genes are TRBV6-1 and TRBJ2-1; D may be TRBD1 (5 bases). The CDR3 is 16 residues long. The germline V and J ends were trimmed by 8 bases and 5 bases, with 22 bases remaining between them. Per the germline V gene, CDR1 is MNHNS and CDR2 is SASEGT. This CDR3 is CASGHRALVLHNEQFF. CDR3 nucleotide sequence: TGTGCCAGCGGACATCGAGCATTGGTCTTGCACAATGAGCAGTTCTTC.

The chain carries TRBV12-3 or TRBV12-4 and TRBJ1-2; D is ambiguous. Trimming removed 5 bases at V and 4 bases at J, with 17 bases between. The CDR3 runs 15 residues. CDR3 nucleotide sequence: TGTGCCAGCAGTCCCCGACCATTCGTCGGCTATGGCTACACCTTC. Its translation: CASSPRPFVGYGYTF.

This chain connects TRBV5-5 to TRBJ1-5, with D uncertain. The V gene's germline CDR1 is SGHKS and CDR2 YYEKEE (reference sequence). This CDR3 has 14 residues. V lost 3 bases and J 7 bases, leaving 14 bases between the germline ends. Here the CDR3 reads CASSYDAGPQPQHF. In DNA form, the CDR3 reads TGTGCCAGCAGCTACGACGCCGGTCCGCAGCCCCAGCATTTT. The full variable domain, in which reference TRBV5-5 and TRBJ1-5 provide the parts outside the CDR3, is DAGVTQSPTHLIKTRGQQVTLRCSPISGHKSVSWYQQVLGQGPQFIFQYYEKEERGRGNFPDRFSARQFPNYSSELNVNALLLGDSALYLCASSYDAGPQPQHFGDGTRLSIL.

This clonotype has a handful of counts. The chain uses TRBV21-1 and TRBJ1-1; the table calls TRBD1, which could not be checked here. TRBV21-1 is a pseudogene locus. The length of the CDR3 is 14 residues. The CDR3 loop reads CASSKPGIQAEAFF. CDR3 DNA: TGTGCCAGCAGCAAGCCAGGGATACAGGCTGAAGCTTTCTTT.

The V gene is TRBV20-1, the J gene TRBJ2-1, with a tentative D call TRBD2 (5 bases). Trimming removed 4 bases from V and 9 bases from J, with 13 bases in between. Per the germline V gene, CDR1 is DFQATT and CDR2 is SNEGSKA (reference sequence). The CDR3 contains 12 residues. DNA of the CDR3: TGCAGTGCTACAGCGCTAGCAGGTGAGCAGTTCTTC. Amino acid sequence: CSATALAGEQFF.